The 24 T cell receptor beta chains reported below all come from one sample, sequenced in a study of technical replicates of blood from several donors. Assay used: immunoSEQ multiplex PCR; TCRdb lists only in-frame clones, some missing. The sample comprises under 85,000 clones, 85% to 95% of which are singletons, and roughly 0.37% rests with the top ten. The sample was T cells isolated from PBMCs. Receptors originate from a human donor in good health.

The chain recombines TRBV27 with TRBJ1-2; the D gene is possibly TRBD1 (5 bases). Germline CDR1 is MNHEY and CDR2 is SMNVEV (reference sequence). This CDR3 has 13 residues. Deletions cut 4 bases from V and 6 bases from J, with 12 bases between. CDR3 nucleotides: TGTGCCAGCAGTTCACATCAGGGCAATGGCTACACCTTC. Translated, it gives CASSSHQGNGYTF.

This clone has only a few counts. J is TRBJ1-1 and V is TRBV18, with D maybe TRBD1 (6 bases). Germline V gives CDR1 KGHSH, CDR2 LQKENI. The V gene lost 2 bases and the J gene lost 3 bases, with 16 bases spanning the gap. The CDR3 loop spans 16 amino acids. CDR3 sequence (DNA): TGTGCCAGCTCACCAGGTTGGGGGCTCTTCGACACTGAAGCTTTCTTT. It translates to CASSPGWGLFDTEAFF.

The CDR3 DNA follows: TGTGCCAGCAGTTACTCGACAGGTAGCAATCAGCCCCAGCATTTT. It encodes CASSYSTGSNQPQHF. The chain has TRBV6-5 and TRBJ1-5, with a weak D call TRBD1 (6 bases). The CDR3 runs to 15 residues. V lost 0 bases to trimming and J lost 0 bases, with 6 bases between them. CDR1 is MNHEY and CDR2 is SVGAGI in the germline V gene.

The rearrangement links TRBV30 to TRBJ2-7, with 7 bases matching TRBD2. Unmatched junction bases numbered 4, after V lost 3 bases and J lost 2 bases. Germline CDR1 GTSNPN, CDR2 SVGIG (reference sequence). CDR3 length equals 13 residues. CDR3 in amino acids: CAWRRGITYEQYF. CDR3 DNA sequence: TGTGCCTGGAGGCGGGGGATTACCTACGAGCAGTACTTC.

The chain uses TRBV5-8 and TRBJ2-7; TRBD1 matches 9 bases. J gave up 6 bases and V 4 bases, and 5 bases lay outside the gene matches. Per germline, CDR1 SGHTS and CDR2 YDEGEE. This CDR3 is built from 13 residues. The CDR3 is CASSVGQGREQYF. CDR3 DNA: TGTGCCAGCAGCGTAGGACAGGGGCGCGAGCAGTACTTC.

The V gene is TRBV21-1, the J gene TRBJ1-5; no check of the table's D call, TRBD1, against the DNA was made. TRBV21-1 is designated a pseudogene. CDR3 size: 16 residues. The CDR3 bases are TGTGCCAGCAGCAAAGAACCAGGCCATAGCAATCAGCCCCAGCATTTT. This sequence encodes CASSKEPGHSNQPQHF.

V gene TRBV6-6 combines with J gene TRBJ2-1, with TRBD2 as a possible D gene (5 bases). The germline CDR1 and CDR2 sequences are MNHNY and SVGAGI (reference sequence). CDR3 size: 16 residues. Trimming shortened V by 5 bases and J by 5 bases, and 19 bases separated the two germline ends. CDR3 DNA: TGTGCCAGCAGTCCCGTGTCGAGGGTTGGGAACAATGAGCAGTTCTTC. It yields the protein CASSPVSRVGNNEQFF.

The gene calls are TRBV15 and TRBJ2-3; D unresolved. The CDR3 has 12 residues. Germline CDR1 LNHNV, CDR2 YYDKDF (reference sequence). Trimming took 0 bases from V and 7 from J, leaving 5 bases between them. The CDR3 reads CATSRDLYTQYF. CDR3 bases: TGTGCCACCAGCAGAGATCTGTATACGCAGTATTTT.

V gene TRBV28 combines with J gene TRBJ1-3; weak D call: TRBD1 (6 bases). Germline assignment: CDR1 MDHEN and CDR2 SYDVKM. This CDR3 region has 19 residues. Trimming pared 5 bases from V and 4 bases from J, leaving 27 bases between. CDR3 sequence (DNA): TGTGCCAGCAGTCCACCGGGACAATGGGCCGAAGGGTCGGGAAACACCATATATTTT. Protein product: CASSPPGQWAEGSGNTIYF.

Points on this clone: The same CDR3 also results from other DNA sequences found in this sample. The CDR3 region has the DNA TGCAGCGTTGAAACAGGCACAGATACGCAGTATTTT. It specifies CSVETGTDTQYF. The chain uses TRBV29-1 and TRBJ2-3; D is unresolved. There are 12 residues in the CDR3. CDR1 SQVTM and CDR2 ANQGSEA come from the germline V gene. V was trimmed by 2 bases and J by 1 base, leaving 4 bases between them.

This clone occurred once. This CDR3 is CASSLLRETQYF. The CDR3 DNA follows: TGTGCCAGCAGTTTGCTTAGAGAGACCCAGTACTTC. The V gene is TRBV28, the J gene TRBJ2-5; no clear D. The V gene's germline CDR1 is MDHEN and CDR2 SYDVKM. The V end was cut by 3 bases, the J end by 4 bases, with 6 bases between. This CDR3 is 12 amino acids long.

The chain recombines TRBV30 with TRBJ2-1; TRBD1 is a possible D gene (6 bases). The CDR3 has 12 amino acids. Germline CDR1 reads GTSNPN; CDR2 reads SVGIG (reference sequence). The V and J ends lost 0 bases and 16 bases respectively, with 16 bases between them. This CDR3 reads CAWSVPQGRKFF. The CDR3 DNA sequence: TGTGCCTGGAGTGTCCCGCAGGGGAGAAAATTCTTC.

The chain joins TRBV9 to TRBJ2-2, with a tentative D call TRBD2 (6 bases). V lost 4 bases and J 1 base, leaving 11 bases between the germline ends. Germline V gives CDR1 SGDLS, CDR2 YYNGEE. This CDR3 comprises 15 residues. The chain's CDR3 is CASSSSGGNTGELFF. CDR3 nucleotides: TGTGCCAGCAGCTCATCCGGGGGGAACACCGGGGAGCTGTTTTTT.

This chain uses TRBV6-1 with TRBJ2-1, with 11 bases that match TRBD2. V trimming: 4 bases; J trimming: 4 bases; junction bases outside the gene matches: 6. CDR1 and CDR2 (germline): MNHNS, SASEGT. CDR3 length: 16 residues. The CDR3, as DNA: TGTGCCAGCAGTGGTAGCGGGGGGGGCTATTACAATGAGCAGTTCTTC. It codes for CASSGSGGGYYNEQFF.

The rearrangement links TRBV4-1 to TRBJ2-1, with 8 bases aligning to TRBD2. CDR1 and CDR2 from the germline V gene are MGHRA and YSYEKL. Trimming took 1 base from V and 7 from J; bases not matched to a gene: 6. This CDR3 comprises 15 residues. CDR3 sequence: CASSQGASGWNEQFF. CDR3 bases: TGCGCCAGCAGCCAAGGGGCTAGCGGGTGGAATGAGCAGTTCTTC.

The V gene is TRBV7-3, the J gene TRBJ2-3; 9 bases map to TRBD1. The CDR3 runs 13 residues. Germline V lookup: CDR1 SGHTA, CDR2 FQGTGA. The J segment lost 6 bases and the V segment lost 6 bases, leaving 4 bases of the junction unmatched. CDR3: CASSPTGGDTQYF. The DNA for the CDR3 is TGTGCCAGCAGTCCGACAGGGGGGGATACGCAGTATTTT.

The chain employs TRBV11-2 and TRBJ1-2; D remains unclear. V shed 7 bases and J shed 2 bases, with 14 bases lying between them. CDR3 length equals 14 residues. Germline V gene sequence: CDR1 SGHAT, CDR2 FQNNGV. The CDR3: CASTLAGLNYGYTF. CDR3 bases: TGTGCCAGCACACTAGCGGGCCTGAACTATGGCTACACCTTC.

The V gene is TRBV7-6, the J gene TRBJ1-2; 7 positions match TRBD1. The CDR3 totals 12 residues. Per germline, CDR1 SGHVS and CDR2 FNYEAQ. Germline trimming cut 4 bases from V and 8 bases from J; bases unmatched to any gene: 4. CDR3 in DNA: TGTGCCAGCAGCTACCAGGGGGGCGGCTACACCTTC. The encoded protein is CASSYQGGGYTF.

The chain uses TRBV9 and TRBJ2-7; 9 bases agree with TRBD1. CDR3 length equals 16 residues. Trimming took 3 bases from V and 3 from J; bases not matched to a gene: 10. Germline V lookup: CDR1 SGDLS, CDR2 YYNGEE. The CDR3 DNA follows: TGTGCCAGCAGCGCCTCAACCGGGACAGGGCTCTACGAGCAGTACTTC. This translates into CASSASTGTGLYEQYF.

The chain combines TRBV6-5 with TRBJ2-1; D remains unclear. This CDR3 contains 11 residues. Germline V gene sequence: CDR1 MNHEY, CDR2 SVGAGI. Trimming stripped 1 base from V and 9 bases from J, with 4 bases between. Here the CDR3 DNA reads TGTGCCAGCAGTTACTATAGTGAGCAGTTCTTC. Translating it yields CASSYYSEQFF.

The J gene is TRBJ1-2, the V gene TRBV4-2; a possible D gene is TRBD1 (6 bases). The CDR3 contains 13 residues. Trimming removed 2 bases at V and 10 bases at J, with 14 bases between. Germline V gives CDR1 LGHNA, CDR2 YNFKEQ. CDR3 in amino acids: CASSQLDSSDYTF. The CDR3 DNA is TGTGCCAGCAGCCAACTGGACAGTTCTGACTACACCTTC.

The J gene is TRBJ1-1, the V gene TRBV9; 10 positions match TRBD1. Germline V gene sequence: CDR1 SGDLS, CDR2 YYNGEE. Trimming took 2 bases from V and 4 from J; bases not matched to a gene: 11. The CDR3 totals 17 residues. CDR3 in DNA: TGTGCCAGCAGCGTCTCGGGGACAGGGGTAAGTCCCACTGAAGCTTTCTTT. This translates into CASSVSGTGVSPTEAFF.

The chain combines TRBV14 with TRBJ2-7; D remains unclear. V lost 2 bases and J lost 6, with 17 bases in between. Germline CDR1 is SGHDN and CDR2 is FVKESK. The CDR3 length is 15 residues. In DNA, the CDR3 is TGTGCCAGCAGCCAATATGACATGTCGGTGGCCGAGCAGTACTTC. Translated: CASSQYDMSVAEQYF. Full variable domain (rest looked up from reference TRBV14 and TRBJ2-7): EAGVTQFPSHSVIEKGQTVTLRCDPISGHDNLYWYRRVMGKEIKFLLHFVKESKQDESGMPNNRFLAERTGGTYSTLKVQPAELEDSGVYFCASSQYDMSVAEQYFGPGTRLTVT.

This clone was found once. This chain links TRBV18 with TRBJ1-1; D not certain. V shed 5 bases and J shed 1 base, with 5 bases lying between them. The germline gives CDR1 KGHSH, CDR2 LQKENI. This CDR3 has 12 amino acids. This chain's CDR3 is CASSGSNTEAFF. Here the CDR3 DNA reads TGTGCCAGCTCAGGCTCGAACACTGAAGCTTTCTTT.